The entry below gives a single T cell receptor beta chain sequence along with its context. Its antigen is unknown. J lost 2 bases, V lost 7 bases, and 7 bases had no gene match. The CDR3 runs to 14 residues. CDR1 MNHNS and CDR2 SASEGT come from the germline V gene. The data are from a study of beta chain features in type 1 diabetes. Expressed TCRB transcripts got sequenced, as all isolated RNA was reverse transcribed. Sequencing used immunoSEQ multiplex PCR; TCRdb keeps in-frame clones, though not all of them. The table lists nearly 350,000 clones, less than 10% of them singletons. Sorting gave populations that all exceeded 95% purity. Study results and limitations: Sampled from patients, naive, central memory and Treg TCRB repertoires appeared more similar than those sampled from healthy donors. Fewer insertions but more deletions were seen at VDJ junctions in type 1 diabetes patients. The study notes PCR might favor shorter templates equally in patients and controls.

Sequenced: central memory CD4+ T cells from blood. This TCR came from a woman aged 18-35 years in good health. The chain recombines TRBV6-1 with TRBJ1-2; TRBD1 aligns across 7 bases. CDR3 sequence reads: CASKVGTANYGYTF. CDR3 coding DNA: TGTGCCAGCAAAGTAGGGACAGCGAACTATGGCTACACCTTC.